Following are 10 T cell receptor beta chains from one sample sequenced in a study of blood T cell repertoires in COVID-19. Data came from immunoSEQ multiplex PCR; TCRdb stores just in-frame clones and leaves some out. The table records around 70,000 clones, about 84% of them present only once. The material sequenced was peripheral blood. Source of these receptors: a woman aged 60 to 75 with acute or convalescent COVID-19.

This chain links TRBV19 with TRBJ2-1; 13 nucleotides align to TRBD2. CDR3 length equals 17 residues. Losses at the gene ends were 1 base for V and 5 bases for J; bases not matched to a gene: 5. Germline CDR1 reads LNHDA; CDR2 reads SQIVND (reference sequence). The CDR3, as DNA: TGTGCCAGTAGTATAGGGGGGACTAGCGGGAAAGACAATGAGCAGTTCTTC. It translates to CASSIGGTSGKDNEQFF.

The chain is built from TRBV2 and TRBJ2-7; a possible D gene is TRBD1 (5 bases). Trimming took 4 bases from V and 3 from J, leaving 10 bases between them. The germline gives CDR1 SNHLY, CDR2 FYNNEI. The CDR3 has 13 amino acids. The CDR3 sequence is CASSVGRVYEQYF. As DNA, the CDR3 is TGTGCCAGCAGTGTGGGCAGGGTCTACGAGCAGTACTTC.

V usage is TRBV7-9 and J usage is TRBJ1-2; D is possibly TRBD1 (5 bases). This CDR3 comprises 13 residues. V lost 2 bases and J lost 6, with 10 bases in between. The V gene's germline CDR1 is SEHNR and CDR2 FQNEAQ (reference sequence). CDR3 loop: CASSLSREDGYTF. The CDR3 coding sequence is TGTGCCAGCAGCTTAAGCAGGGAAGATGGCTACACCTTC.

This sequence joins TRBV5-4 and TRBJ1-4, with a weak D call TRBD1 (6 bases). The CDR3 covers 16 residues. V was trimmed by 4 bases and J by 4 bases, leaving 17 bases between them. Germline lookup yields CDR1 SGHNT and CDR2 YYREEE (reference sequence). CDR3 protein: CASSLGGGPHNEKLFF. Here the CDR3 DNA reads TGTGCCAGCAGCCTGGGTGGGGGCCCCCATAATGAAAAACTGTTTTTT.

This clone was seen a handful of times. The chain recombines TRBV6-1 with TRBJ2-7; D call uncertain. The V gene lost 3 bases and the J gene lost 3 bases, with 18 bases spanning the gap. The CDR3 runs 16 residues. The V gene's germline CDR1 is MNHNS and CDR2 SASEGT. This CDR3 is CASSEHSQGGYYEQYF. The CDR3 DNA reads as TGTGCCAGCAGTGAGCACAGTCAAGGTGGCTACTACGAGCAGTACTTC.

This clone was recorded once. The chain couples TRBV7-2 to TRBJ1-5, with unresolved D. This CDR3 has 15 residues. V was trimmed by 1 base and J by 3 bases, leaving 10 bases between them. Germline-derived CDR1 and CDR2 are SGHTA and FQGNSA. The CDR3 DNA sequence: TGTGCCAGCAGCTTAGAACTATCAGACAATCAGCCCCAGCATTTT. This codes for CASSLELSDNQPQHF.

The rearrangement joins TRBV6-6 to TRBJ2-7; 9 positions match TRBD1. This CDR3 is 15 amino acids long. The germline V gene encodes CDR1 MNHNY and CDR2 SVGAGI (reference sequence). Losses at the gene ends were 0 bases for V and 3 bases for J; bases not matched to a gene: 3. This CDR3 is CASSYSRDRVYEQYF. The CDR3 DNA reads as TGTGCCAGCAGTTACTCGCGGGACAGGGTCTACGAGCAGTACTTC.

The chain links TRBV6-6 to TRBJ2-7; 9 nucleotides agree with TRBD1. V was pared by 6 bases and J by 6 bases, with 9 bases of the junction left unmatched. CDR1 is MNHNY and CDR2 is SVGAGI in the germline V gene (reference sequence). CDR3 length equals 14 residues. CDR3 DNA: TGTGCCAGCAGCCCCCGGACAGGGGCCTCCGAGCAGTACTTC. As protein: CASSPRTGASEQYF.

The V call is TRBV5-1, the J call TRBJ1-5; tentatively, D is TRBD1 (6 bases). The CDR3 totals 16 residues. V lost 4 bases to trimming and J lost 0 bases, with 14 bases between them. CDR1 and CDR2 from the germline V gene are SGHRS and YFSETQ. The CDR3 reads CASSQGQSNSNQPQHF. The CDR3, as DNA: TGCGCCAGCAGCCAGGGACAAAGTAATAGCAATCAGCCCCAGCATTTT.

The chain uses TRBV28 and TRBJ1-5; 9 positions match TRBD1. CDR1 is MDHEN, CDR2 SYDVKM, per germline. Unmatched junction bases numbered 9, after V lost 6 bases and J lost 6 bases. CDR3 length: 15 residues. Here the CDR3 reads CASRIGTGWVQPQHF. CDR3 in DNA: TGTGCCAGCAGGATCGGGACAGGGTGGGTTCAGCCCCAGCATTTT.